These 4 T cell receptor beta chains were all obtained from the same sample, sequenced in a study of blood T cell repertoires in COVID-19 (dated by TCRdb to the early 2020s). The library was obtained by the immunoSEQ multiplex PCR assay. TCRdb's version of the immuneACCESS table is confined to in-frame rearrangements and falls short of the full clone set. An unresolved V gene accounts for under half of the shortfall where checked; the remainder is of unknown origin. For this sample the table gives roughly 200,000 clones, of which under 90% were detected only once. Under 10% of the sample rests with the top ten. The sequencing sample was made of peripheral blood. Receptors were obtained from a woman aged 80 or over with COVID-19, enrolled during active disease.

The chain links TRBV15 to TRBJ1-2; perhaps TRBD1 as D (6 bases). Germline CDR1 and CDR2: LNHNV and YYDKDF (reference sequence). CDR3 size: 15 residues. Trimming cost V 0 bases and J 7 bases, with 15 bases left between them. The CDR3 nucleotides read TGTGCCACCAGCAGAGATGCGGCAGGGGCTCGTGGCTACACCTTC. Protein product: CATSRDAAGARGYTF.

The rearrangement links TRBV5-5 to TRBJ2-7; 15 bases are a match to TRBD2. Losses at the gene ends were 2 bases for V and 7 bases for J; bases not matched to a gene: 16. Germline V gene data show CDR1 as SGHKS and CDR2 as YYEKEE (reference sequence). CDR3 size: 19 residues. The DNA of the CDR3 is TGTGCCAGCAGCTTAGCGGCCTTCGGGACTAGCGGGAGGTTATCTGAGCAGTACTTC. Residues: CASSLAAFGTSGRLSEQYF.

The chain links TRBV13 to TRBJ1-3; 8 bases agree with TRBD1. The germline CDR1 and CDR2 sequences are PRHDT and FYEKMQ (reference sequence). The V and J ends lost 5 bases and 5 bases, in that order; junction bases with no gene match: 8. The CDR3 has 15 residues. The CDR3 region has the DNA TGTGCCAGCAGCCAGGGACAGGTCTTAAGAAACACCATATATTTT. Protein sequence: CASSQGQVLRNTIYF. Filled out from reference TRBV13 and TRBJ1-3, the complete variable domain reads AAGVIQSPRHLIKEKRETATLKCYPIPRHDTVYWYQQGPGQDPQFLISFYEKMQSDKGSIPDRFSAQQFSDYHSELNMSSLELGDSALYFCASSQGQVLRNTIYFGEGSWLTVV.

The chain combines TRBV28 with TRBJ1-5, with D tentatively TRBD1 (5 bases). The CDR3 covers 17 residues. Germline CDR1 is MDHEN and CDR2 is SYDVKM. V gave up 5 bases and J gave up 12 bases, with 29 bases separating them. CDR3: CASSTQGANNQPRRQHF. CDR3 coding DNA: TGTGCCAGCAGTACCCAGGGCGCCAACAATCAGCCTAGACGCCAGCATTTT.